What follows are 11 T cell receptor beta chains derived from one specimen sequenced in a study of Tregs in tolerant kidney transplant recipients (dated by TCRdb to between 2017 and 2020). The library relied on the immunoSEQ multiplex PCR assay. The source is immuneACCESS, and TCRdb retained only in-frame sequences with V and J called. Part of the clones is not carried over; for the studies checked, unresolved V genes explain less than half of this, and the remainder is unexplained. Present in this sample are tens of thousands of clones, 70% to 85% of which were seen just once. The ten largest clones add up to approximately 2% of the sample. These receptors lack a known antigen. The specimen sequenced was Tregs from blood cultured with allogeneic cells. Receptors originate from a human donor in good health.

V and J are TRBV5-5 and TRBJ2-5, with 9 nucleotides matching TRBD2. The ends lost 5 bases at V and 4 bases at J; junction bases unmatched: 3. This CDR3 spans 13 amino acids. Germline CDR1 reads SGHKS; CDR2 reads YYEKEE (reference sequence). CDR3 region: CASRAGGRETQYF. The CDR3 DNA follows: TGTGCCAGCAGGGCGGGGGGGCGAGAGACCCAGTACTTC.

The chain uses TRBV9 and TRBJ2-3; 10 nucleotides match TRBD2. The CDR3 consists of 18 residues. The V segment lost 3 bases and the J segment 3 bases; nucleotides outside the gene matches: 13. Looked up from germline, CDR1 is SGDLS and CDR2 is YYNGEE. CDR3 loop: CASSAENLAGGMTDTQYF. DNA for the CDR3: TGTGCCAGCAGCGCTGAAAACTTAGCGGGGGGTATGACAGATACGCAGTATTTT.

This clone has only one observation. The germline gene is not matched at one end of the junction; a read error may be the cause. The V call is TRBV5-1, the J call TRBJ2-1, with TRBD2 matching 9 bases. Germline V gene data show CDR1 as SGHRS and CDR2 as YFSETQ. The CDR3 has 13 amino acids. The CDR3 DNA is TGCGCCAGCGCGGGAGGGCACTACAGTGAGCAGTTCTTC. Residues: CASAGGHYSEQFF.

This clone has only a few counts. This chain uses TRBV4-3 with TRBJ1-2; D gene ambiguous. The CDR3 is 13 amino acids. Germline assignment: CDR1 LGHNA and CDR2 YSLEER. Trimming left V 0 bases short and J 7 bases short, with 9 bases between. In DNA form, the CDR3 reads TGCGCCAGCAGCCAAGAAAGTTGGAGTGGCTACACCTTC. Translation gives CASSQESWSGYTF.

The chain uses TRBV18 and TRBJ2-2; 9 bases match TRBD2. Germline V gives CDR1 KGHSH, CDR2 LQKENI. V trimming: 6 bases; J trimming: 5 bases; junction bases outside the gene matches: 13. The CDR3 loop spans 17 amino acids. In nucleotides, the CDR3 is TGTGCCAGCTCTCGACCCCCTAGCGGGGCCGTTACCGGGGAGCTGTTTTTT. It encodes CASSRPPSGAVTGELFF.

This chain uses TRBV11-2 with TRBJ2-5, with D perhaps matching TRBD1 or TRBD2 (5 bases each). This CDR3 has 12 amino acids. CDR1 is SGHAT and CDR2 is FQNNGV in the germline V gene. V was pared by 2 bases and J by 9 bases, with 10 bases between. This CDR3 is CASSLSRGAQYF. In DNA, the CDR3 is TGTGCCAGCAGCTTAAGCCGAGGGGCCCAGTACTTC.

The genes are TRBV5-1 and TRBJ2-3, with TRBD2 identical over 10 bases. V lost 2 bases to trimming and J lost 3 bases; unmatched junction nucleotides: 6. The CDR3 sequence is 16 residues long. Germline CDR1 is SGHRS and CDR2 is YFSETQ. This CDR3 is CASSFLAGVLTDTQYF. In nucleotides, the CDR3 is TGCGCCAGCAGCTTCCTAGCGGGGGTCCTGACAGATACGCAGTATTTT.

This sequence joins TRBV19 and TRBJ2-3; unclear D gene. CDR1 is LNHDA, CDR2 SQIVND, per germline (reference sequence). This CDR3 region has 15 residues. Trimming pared 6 bases from V and 1 base from J, leaving 14 bases between. CDR3 protein: CASSSPRKRTDTQYF. The DNA of the CDR3 is TGTGCCAGTAGCTCCCCCCGAAAACGCACAGATACGCAGTATTTT. Full variable domain (rest looked up from reference TRBV19 and TRBJ2-3): DGGITQSPKYLFRKEGQNVTLSCEQNLNHDAMYWYRQDPGQGLRLIYYSQIVNDFQKGDIAEGYSVSREKKESFPLTVTSAQKNPTAFYLCASSSPRKRTDTQYFGPGTRLTVL.

The chain has TRBV4-2 and TRBJ2-1; maybe TRBD1 (5 bases). Germline CDR1 is LGHNA and CDR2 is YNFKEQ. The V and J ends lost 11 bases and 6 bases respectively, with 17 bases between them. CDR3 size: 13 residues. The CDR3 reads CAGYRTRGNEQFF. CDR3 in DNA: TGTGCCGGGTACAGGACCCGCGGCAATGAGCAGTTCTTC.

The chain joins TRBV2 to TRBJ2-5; 11 positions match TRBD2. With 4 bases clipped from V and 4 bases from J, the junction kept 17 bases outside the gene matches. The germline gives CDR1 SNHLY, CDR2 FYNNEI. The CDR3 runs 19 residues. CDR3 DNA: TGTGCCAGCAGTGTGGGGCTAGCGGGAGGAGCGGGCTTAGGAGAGACCCAGTACTTC. Protein: CASSVGLAGGAGLGETQYF.

The chain recombines TRBV2 with TRBJ2-1; TRBD2 matches at 8 bases. With 7 bases clipped from V and 2 bases from J, the junction kept 1 base outside the gene matches. The CDR3 totals 13 residues. Per germline, CDR1 SNHLY and CDR2 FYNNEI. The CDR3: CASKAGAYNEQFF. The DNA for the CDR3 is TGTGCCAGCAAAGCGGGGGCCTACAATGAGCAGTTCTTC.